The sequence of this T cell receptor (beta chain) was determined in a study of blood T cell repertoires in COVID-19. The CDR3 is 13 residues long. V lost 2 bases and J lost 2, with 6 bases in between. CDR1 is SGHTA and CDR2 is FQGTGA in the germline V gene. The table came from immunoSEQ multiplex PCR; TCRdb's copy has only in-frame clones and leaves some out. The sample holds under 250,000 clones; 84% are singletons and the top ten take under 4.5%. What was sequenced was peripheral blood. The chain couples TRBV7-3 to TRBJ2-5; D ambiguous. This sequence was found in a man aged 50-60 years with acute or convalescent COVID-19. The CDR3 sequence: CASSLAVQETQYF. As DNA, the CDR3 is TGTGCCAGCAGCTTAGCGGTTCAAGAGACCCAGTACTTC.